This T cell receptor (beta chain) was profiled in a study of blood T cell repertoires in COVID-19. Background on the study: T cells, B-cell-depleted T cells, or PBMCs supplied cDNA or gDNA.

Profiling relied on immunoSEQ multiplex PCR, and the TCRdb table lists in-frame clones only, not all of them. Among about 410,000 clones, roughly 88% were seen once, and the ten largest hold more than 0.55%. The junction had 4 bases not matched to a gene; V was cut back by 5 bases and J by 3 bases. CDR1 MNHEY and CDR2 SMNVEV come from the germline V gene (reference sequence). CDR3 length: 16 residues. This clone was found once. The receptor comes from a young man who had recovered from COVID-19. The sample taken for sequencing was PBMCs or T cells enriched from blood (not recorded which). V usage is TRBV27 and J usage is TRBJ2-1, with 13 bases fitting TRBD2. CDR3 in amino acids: CASSQTSGGNYNEQFF. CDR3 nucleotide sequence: TGTGCCAGCAGTCAGACTAGCGGGGGGAACTACAATGAGCAGTTCTTC.